One TCR beta chain is described in this entry. Its specificity is not known. The junction does not match germline at one end; this may be a read error. These data originate in a study of post-analysis software for immune sequencing data. At the level of the study: Recorded disease courses covered relapsing-remitting, secondary progressive and progressive-relapsing multiple sclerosis. Some patients had no subtype annotation. Whole-study results and caveats: Included in a set of roughly 5 TRBV segments more frequent in patients than controls were TRBV5-6, TRBV5-1 and TRBV20-1. Those with multiple sclerosis, the patient group, showed significantly lower normalized Chao1 diversity than controls. Samples from a shared batch, those prepared together, strongly co-clustered by F measure.

Germline V gene sequence: CDR1 SSHAT, CDR2 FNYEAQ (reference sequence). This CDR3 has 16 amino acids. The TCR beta cDNA libraries contained unique molecular identifiers. Each sample of roughly 0.9 to 11 million input T cells yielded roughly 500,000 cDNA molecules, so each molecule approximated one T cell. TCRdb re-called the PCR reads through MiXCR, storing one row per CDR3 protein. This table has roughly 650,000 distinct CDR3 sequences, around 60% appearing once. The chain employs TRBV7-7 and TRBJ2-5, with D perhaps TRBD1 (6 bases). This receptor was obtained from a girl aged 2 to 9 with multiple sclerosis. The sample comprised blood. This chain's CDR3 is CASSPPPIGQQETQYF. The CDR3 DNA sequence: TGTGCTAGCAGCCCCCCTCCGATCGGACAGCAAGAGACCCAGTACTTC.